The present T cell receptor (beta chain) was sequenced within a study of T cells in narcolepsy. Overall study context: Donors had narcolepsy type 1 or type 2, or were healthy controls. Notes on the study in general: HCRT-specific and TRIB2-specific autoreactive clonotypes appeared among same-patient CSF and blood CD4+ clonotypes. In some patient and control memory CD4+ samples, autoreactive clones were absent. Healthy controls reportedly lacked the autoreactive clonotypes serially found in patients' blood.

Some clones are missing from TCRdb's copy, which holds only in-frame ones; the method was immunoSEQ multiplex PCR. The sample lists tens of thousands of clones, around 86% occurring once. Worth noting for this clone: Its target is not known.

This TCR came from a human donor with narcolepsy. Material: CD45RA- memory CD4+ T cells from PBMCs.

For the CDR3, the DNA is TGCGCCAGCAGCTTAGGACAGGGTGTGTCTGGGGCCAACGTCCTGACTTTC. This sequence encodes CASSLGQGVSGANVLTF. The chain uses TRBV5-1 and TRBJ2-6, with 8 bases that match TRBD1. Germline V lookup: CDR1 SGHRS, CDR2 YFSETQ. V dropped 2 bases and J dropped 1; count of bases not matched to a gene: 5. This CDR3 spans 17 amino acids.